The source of this TCR beta chain is a study of T cell repertoires in cytomegalovirus infection. Study-level findings and limits: HLA-C-restricted CMV-specific TCR beta clonotypes prevailed in the ex vivo response.

Each CDR3 protein is one row after TCRdb ran MiXCR on the reads. The sample has around 500,000 distinct CDR3 sequences, about 39% seen once; the top ten hold 35% to 50%. The CDR3 length is 17 residues. Germline V CDR1 and CDR2: MNHEY, SVGAGI. V gave up 0 bases and J gave up 4 bases, with 18 bases separating them. The table lists this clonotype with a few counts. The antigen remains unidentified. This sequence was found in a human donor in good health (CMV status not recorded). Some clones in this sample may be carry-over from other donors' samples. The chain joins TRBV6-5 to TRBJ2-5; D not certain. Here the sequenced sample was cultured PBMCs, taken from culture after CMV antigen stimulation. The CDR3 is CASSYSIGEASGETQYF. In DNA, the CDR3 is TGTGCCAGCAGTTACTCGATCGGCGAAGCGTCGGGAGAGACCCAGTACTTC.